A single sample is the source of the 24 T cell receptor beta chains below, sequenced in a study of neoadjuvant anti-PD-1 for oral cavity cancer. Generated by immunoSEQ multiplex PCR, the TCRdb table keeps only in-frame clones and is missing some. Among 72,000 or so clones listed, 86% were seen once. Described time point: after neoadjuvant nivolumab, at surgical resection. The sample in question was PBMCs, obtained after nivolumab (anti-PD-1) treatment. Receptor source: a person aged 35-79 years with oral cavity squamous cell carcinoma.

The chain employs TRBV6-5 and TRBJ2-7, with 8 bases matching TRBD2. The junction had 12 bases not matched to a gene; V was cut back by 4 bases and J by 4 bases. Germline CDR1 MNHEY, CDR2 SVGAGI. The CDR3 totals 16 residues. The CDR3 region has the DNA TGTGCCAGCAGTTGGATCTCCCGGGAGGGCAGATACGAGCAGTACTTC. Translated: CASSWISREGRYEQYF.

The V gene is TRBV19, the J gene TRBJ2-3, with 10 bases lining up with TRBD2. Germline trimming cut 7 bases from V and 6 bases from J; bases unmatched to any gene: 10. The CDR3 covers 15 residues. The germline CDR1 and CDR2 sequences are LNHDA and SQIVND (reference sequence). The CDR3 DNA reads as TGTGCCAGTACTCCTACTAGCGGGATCTATGATACGCAGTATTTT. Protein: CASTPTSGIYDTQYF.

CDR3 DNA: TGCGCCAGCGGGGGGAACGACTATGGCTACACCTTC. Its translation is CASGGNDYGYTF. The chain recombines TRBV5-1 with TRBJ1-2, with D maybe TRBD1 (5 bases). The CDR3 runs 12 residues. The ends were cut back, 7 bases at V and 3 bases at J, with 10 bases in the middle. CDR1 and CDR2 (germline): SGHRS, YFSETQ.

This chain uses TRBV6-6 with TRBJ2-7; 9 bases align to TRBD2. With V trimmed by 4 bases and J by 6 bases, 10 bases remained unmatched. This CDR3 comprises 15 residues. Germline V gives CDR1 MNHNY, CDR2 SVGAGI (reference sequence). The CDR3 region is CASSLGASGKGEQYF. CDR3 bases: TGTGCCAGCAGTTTGGGGGCTAGCGGGAAAGGCGAGCAGTACTTC.

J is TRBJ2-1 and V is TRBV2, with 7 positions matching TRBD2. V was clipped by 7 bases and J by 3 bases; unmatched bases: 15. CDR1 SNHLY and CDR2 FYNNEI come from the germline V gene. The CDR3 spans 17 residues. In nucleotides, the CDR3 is TGTGCCAGCACCGCAAGGCCCGGGAGGAAGGGCTACAATGAGCAGTTCTTC. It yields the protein CASTARPGRKGYNEQFF. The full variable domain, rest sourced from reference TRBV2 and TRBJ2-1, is EPEVTQTPSHQVTQMGQEVILRCVPISNHLYFYWYRQILGQKVEFLVSFYNNEISEKSEIFDDQFSVERPDGSNFTLKIRSTKLEDSAMYFCASTARPGRKGYNEQFFGPGTRLTVL.

The CDR3 DNA is TGCGCCAGCAGCTTTACTAGCCGTCGAGAGACCCAGTACTTC. Its protein product is CASSFTSRRETQYF. The rearrangement links TRBV5-1 to TRBJ2-5; D may be TRBD2 (6 bases). Germline CDR1 and CDR2: SGHRS and YFSETQ. The CDR3 runs to 14 residues. V lost 2 bases to trimming and J lost 4 bases, with 12 bases between them.

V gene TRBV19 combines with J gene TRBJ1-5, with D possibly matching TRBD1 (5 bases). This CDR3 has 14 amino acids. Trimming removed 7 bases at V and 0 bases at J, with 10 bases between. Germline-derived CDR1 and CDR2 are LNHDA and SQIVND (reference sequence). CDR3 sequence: CASTQGYSNQPQHF. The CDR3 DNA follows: TGTGCCAGTACCCAGGGATATAGCAATCAGCCCCAGCATTTT.

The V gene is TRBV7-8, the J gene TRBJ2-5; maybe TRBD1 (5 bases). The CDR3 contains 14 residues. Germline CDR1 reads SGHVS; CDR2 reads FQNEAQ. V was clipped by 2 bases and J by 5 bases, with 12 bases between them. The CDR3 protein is CASSLPRGWETQYF. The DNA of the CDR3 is TGTGCCAGCAGCTTACCTAGGGGCTGGGAGACCCAGTACTTC.

CDR3 amino acids: CSGSQQGIGTEAFF. CDR3 DNA: TGCAGCGGTTCCCAACAGGGAATAGGGACTGAAGCTTTCTTT. The chain is built from TRBV29-1 and TRBJ1-1; a possible D gene is TRBD1 (6 bases). The CDR3 has 14 amino acids. V shed 7 bases and J shed 5 bases, with 20 bases lying between them. CDR1 and CDR2 from the germline V gene are SQVTM and ANQGSEA. Supplemented by reference TRBV29-1 and TRBJ1-1, the full variable domain reads SAVISQKPSRDICQRGTSLTIQCQVDSQVTMMFWYRQQPGQSLTLIATANQGSEATYESGFVIDKFPISRPNLTFSTLTVSNMSPEDSSIYLCSGSQQGIGTEAFFGQGTRLTVV.

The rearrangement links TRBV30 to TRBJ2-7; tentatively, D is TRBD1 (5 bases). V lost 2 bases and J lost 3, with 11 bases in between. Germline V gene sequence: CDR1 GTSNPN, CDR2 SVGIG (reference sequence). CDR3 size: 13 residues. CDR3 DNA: TGTGCCTGGAGTCCCCGGACAAACTACGAGCAGTACTTC. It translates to CAWSPRTNYEQYF.

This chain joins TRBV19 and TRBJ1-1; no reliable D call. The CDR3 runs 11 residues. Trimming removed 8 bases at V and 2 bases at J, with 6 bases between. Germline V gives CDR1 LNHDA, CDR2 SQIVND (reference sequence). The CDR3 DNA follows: TGTGCCAGTGTGGAAAACACTGAAGCTTTCTTT. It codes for CASVENTEAFF. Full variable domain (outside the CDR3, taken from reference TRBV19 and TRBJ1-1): DGGITQSPKYLFRKEGQNVTLSCEQNLNHDAMYWYRQDPGQGLRLIYYSQIVNDFQKGDIAEGYSVSREKKESFPLTVTSAQKNPTAFYLCASVENTEAFFGQGTRLTVV.

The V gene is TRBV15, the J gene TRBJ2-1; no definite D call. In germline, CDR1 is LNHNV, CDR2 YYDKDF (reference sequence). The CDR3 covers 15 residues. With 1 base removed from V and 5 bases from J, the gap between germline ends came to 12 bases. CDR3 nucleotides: TGTGCCACCAGCAGAGCCGACTTATTAAACAATGAGCAGTTCTTC. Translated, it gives CATSRADLLNNEQFF.

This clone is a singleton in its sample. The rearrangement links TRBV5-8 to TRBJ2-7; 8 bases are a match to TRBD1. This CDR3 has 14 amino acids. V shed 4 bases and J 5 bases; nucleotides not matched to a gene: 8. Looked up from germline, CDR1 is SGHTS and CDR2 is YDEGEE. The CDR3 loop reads CASSPGQGRHEQYF. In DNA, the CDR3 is TGTGCCAGCAGCCCTGGACAGGGTAGACACGAGCAGTACTTC. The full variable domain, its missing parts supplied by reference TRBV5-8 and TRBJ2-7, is EAGVTQSPTHLIKTRGQQATLRCSPISGHTSVYWYQQALGLGLQFLLWYDEGEERNRGNFPPRFSGRQFPNYSSELNVNALELEDSALYLCASSPGQGRHEQYFGPGTRLTVT.

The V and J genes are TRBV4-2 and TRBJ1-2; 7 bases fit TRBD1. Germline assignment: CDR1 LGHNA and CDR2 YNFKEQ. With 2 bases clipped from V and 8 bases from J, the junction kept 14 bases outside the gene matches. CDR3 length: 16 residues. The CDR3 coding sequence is TGTGCCAGCAGCCAACAAACAGGGGCCCCCTCGAGAGGCTACACCTTC. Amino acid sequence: CASSQQTGAPSRGYTF.

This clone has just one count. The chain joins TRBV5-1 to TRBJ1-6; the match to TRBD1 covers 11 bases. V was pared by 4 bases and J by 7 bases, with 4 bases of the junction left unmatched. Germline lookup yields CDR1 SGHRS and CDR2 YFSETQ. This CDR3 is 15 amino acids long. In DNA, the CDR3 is TGCGCCAGCAGCAGGGGGACAGGGGGAAATTCACCCCTCCACTTT. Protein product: CASSRGTGGNSPLHF.

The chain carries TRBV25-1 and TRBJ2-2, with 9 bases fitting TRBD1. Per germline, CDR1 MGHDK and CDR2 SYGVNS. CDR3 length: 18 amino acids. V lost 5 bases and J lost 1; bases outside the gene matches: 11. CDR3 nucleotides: TGTGCCAGCAGTTCCATGGGACAGGGAAGGAGGAACACCGGGGAGCTGTTTTTT. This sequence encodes CASSSMGQGRRNTGELFF.

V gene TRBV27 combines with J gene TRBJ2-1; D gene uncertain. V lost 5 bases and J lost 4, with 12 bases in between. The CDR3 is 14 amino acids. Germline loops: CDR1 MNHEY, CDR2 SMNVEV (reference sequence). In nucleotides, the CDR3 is TGTGCCAGCAGTCCCCGGGCAGCTTACAATGAGCAGTTCTTC. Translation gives CASSPRAAYNEQFF.

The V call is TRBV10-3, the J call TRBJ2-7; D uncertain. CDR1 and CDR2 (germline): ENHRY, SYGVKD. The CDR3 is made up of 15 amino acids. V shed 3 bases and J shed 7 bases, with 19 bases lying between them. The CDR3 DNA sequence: TGTGCCATCAGTGAAAGTCGCGGCAAGATGGGGGAGCAGTACTTC. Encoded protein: CAISESRGKMGEQYF.

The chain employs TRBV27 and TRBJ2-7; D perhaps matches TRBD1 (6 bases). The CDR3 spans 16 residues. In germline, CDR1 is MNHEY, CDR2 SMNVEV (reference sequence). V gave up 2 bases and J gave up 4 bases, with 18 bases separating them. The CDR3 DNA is TGTGCCAGCAGTTTAGTGGGGGCCGGGGCTCTGTACGAGCAGTACTTC. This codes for CASSLVGAGALYEQYF.

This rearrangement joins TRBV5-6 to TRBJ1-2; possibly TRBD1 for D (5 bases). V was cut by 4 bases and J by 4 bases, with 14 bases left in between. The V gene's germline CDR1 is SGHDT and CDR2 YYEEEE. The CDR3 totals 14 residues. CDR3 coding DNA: TGTGCCAGCAGCCAATCGGGACGGATCTATGGCTACACCTTC. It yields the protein CASSQSGRIYGYTF.

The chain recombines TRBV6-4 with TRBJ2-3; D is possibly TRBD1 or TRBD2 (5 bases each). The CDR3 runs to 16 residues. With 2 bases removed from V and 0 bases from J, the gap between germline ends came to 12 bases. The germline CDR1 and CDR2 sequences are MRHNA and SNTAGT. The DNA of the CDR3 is TGTGCCAGCAGTGACGGGGGAGATTCTAGCACAGATACGCAGTATTTT. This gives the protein CASSDGGDSSTDTQYF.

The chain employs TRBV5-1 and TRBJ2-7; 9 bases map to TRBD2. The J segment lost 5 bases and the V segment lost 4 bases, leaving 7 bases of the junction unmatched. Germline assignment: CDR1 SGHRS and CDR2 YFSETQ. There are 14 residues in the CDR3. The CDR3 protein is CASSRLIAGDEQYF. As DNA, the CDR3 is TGCGCCAGCAGCCGACTGATAGCGGGAGACGAGCAGTACTTC.

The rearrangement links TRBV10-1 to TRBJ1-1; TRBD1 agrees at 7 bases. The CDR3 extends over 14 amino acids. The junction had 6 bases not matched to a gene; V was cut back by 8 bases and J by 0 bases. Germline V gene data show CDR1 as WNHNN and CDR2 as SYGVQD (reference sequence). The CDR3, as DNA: TGCGCCAGCCGCCCCGGGACAGTGAACACTGAAGCTTTCTTT. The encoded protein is CASRPGTVNTEAFF.

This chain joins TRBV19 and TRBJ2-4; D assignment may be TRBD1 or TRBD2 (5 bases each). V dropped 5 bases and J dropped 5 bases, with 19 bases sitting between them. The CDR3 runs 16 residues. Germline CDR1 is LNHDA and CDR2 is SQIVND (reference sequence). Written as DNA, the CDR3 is TGTGCCAGTAGTGCCTGGGGGACCGTCGACGAAAACATTCAGTACTTC. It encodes CASSAWGTVDENIQYF.